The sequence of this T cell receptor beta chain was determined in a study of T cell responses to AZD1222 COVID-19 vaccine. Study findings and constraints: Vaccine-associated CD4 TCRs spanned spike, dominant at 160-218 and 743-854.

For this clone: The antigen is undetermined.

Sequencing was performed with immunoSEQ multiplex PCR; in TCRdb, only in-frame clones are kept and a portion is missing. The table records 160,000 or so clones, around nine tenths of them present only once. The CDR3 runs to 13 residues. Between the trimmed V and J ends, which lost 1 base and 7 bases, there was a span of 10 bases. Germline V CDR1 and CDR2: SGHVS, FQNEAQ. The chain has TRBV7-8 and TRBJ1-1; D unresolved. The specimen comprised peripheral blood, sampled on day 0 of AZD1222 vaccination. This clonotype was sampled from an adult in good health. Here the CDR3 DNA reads TGTGCCAGCAGCTTAGGAGGGCGGATTGAAGCTTTCTTT. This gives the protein CASSLGGRIEAFF. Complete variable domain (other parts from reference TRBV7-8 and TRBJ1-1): GAGVSQSPRYKVAKRGQDVALRCDPISGHVSLFWYQQALGQGPEFLTYFQNEAQLDKSGLPSDRFFAERPEGSVSTLKIQRTQQEDSAVYLCASSLGGRIEAFFGQGTRLTVV.